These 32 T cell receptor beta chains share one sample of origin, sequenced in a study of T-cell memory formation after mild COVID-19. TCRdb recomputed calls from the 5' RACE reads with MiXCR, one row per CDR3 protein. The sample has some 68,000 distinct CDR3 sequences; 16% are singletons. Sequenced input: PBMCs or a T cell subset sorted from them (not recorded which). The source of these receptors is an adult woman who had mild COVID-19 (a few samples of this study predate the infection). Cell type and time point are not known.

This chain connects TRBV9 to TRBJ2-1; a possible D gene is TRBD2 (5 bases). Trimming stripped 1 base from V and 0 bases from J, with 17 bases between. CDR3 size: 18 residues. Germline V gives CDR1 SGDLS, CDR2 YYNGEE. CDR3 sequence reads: CASSVNPQAGSSYNEQFF. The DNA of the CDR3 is TGTGCCAGCAGCGTAAATCCCCAGGCGGGTAGCTCCTACAATGAGCAGTTCTTC.

The CDR3 region is CASSLSGGNIQYF. The CDR3 nucleotides read TGTGCCAGCTCCCTCAGCGGGGGAAACATTCAGTACTTC. This sequence joins TRBV18 and TRBJ2-4; 8 nucleotides agree with TRBD2. The germline V gene has CDR1 KGHSH and CDR2 LQKENI. V lost 6 bases to trimming and J lost 6 bases; unmatched junction nucleotides: 4. The CDR3 has 13 amino acids.

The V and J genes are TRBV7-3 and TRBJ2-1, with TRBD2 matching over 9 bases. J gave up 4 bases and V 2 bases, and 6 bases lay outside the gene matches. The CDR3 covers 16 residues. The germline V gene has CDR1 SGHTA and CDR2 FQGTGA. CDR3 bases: TGTGCCAGCAGCTTATTCGCTAGCGGGGATTACAATGAGCAGTTCTTC. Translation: CASSLFASGDYNEQFF.

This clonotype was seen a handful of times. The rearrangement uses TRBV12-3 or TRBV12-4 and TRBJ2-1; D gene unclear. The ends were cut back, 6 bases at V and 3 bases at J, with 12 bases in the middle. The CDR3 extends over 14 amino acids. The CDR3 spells CASSPDYFYNEQFF. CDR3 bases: TGTGCCAGCAGCCCTGATTACTTCTACAATGAGCAGTTCTTC.

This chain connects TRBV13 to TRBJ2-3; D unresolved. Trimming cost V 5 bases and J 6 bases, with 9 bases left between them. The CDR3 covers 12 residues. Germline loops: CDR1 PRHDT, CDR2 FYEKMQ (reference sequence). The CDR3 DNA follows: TGTGCCAGCAGCCCTCCGATGGATACGCAGTATTTT. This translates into CASSPPMDTQYF.

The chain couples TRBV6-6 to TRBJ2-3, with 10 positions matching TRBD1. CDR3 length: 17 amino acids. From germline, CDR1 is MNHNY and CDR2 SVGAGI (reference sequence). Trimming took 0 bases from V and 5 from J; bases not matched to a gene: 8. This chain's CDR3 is CASSYSGQGGLGDTQYF. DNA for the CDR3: TGTGCCAGCAGTTACTCCGGACAGGGGGGGTTGGGAGATACGCAGTATTTT.

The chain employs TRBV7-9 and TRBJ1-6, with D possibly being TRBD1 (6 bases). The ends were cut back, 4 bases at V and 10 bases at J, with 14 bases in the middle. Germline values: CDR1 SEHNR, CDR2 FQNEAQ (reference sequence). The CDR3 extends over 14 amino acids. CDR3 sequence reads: CASSSQGLQSPLHF. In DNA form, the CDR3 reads TGTGCCAGCAGCTCACAGGGTTTACAGTCACCCCTCCACTTT.

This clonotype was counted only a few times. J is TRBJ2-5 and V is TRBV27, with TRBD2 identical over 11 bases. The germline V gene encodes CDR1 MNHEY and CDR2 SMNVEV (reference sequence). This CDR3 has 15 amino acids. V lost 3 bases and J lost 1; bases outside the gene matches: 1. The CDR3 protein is CASSFSGRGQETQYF. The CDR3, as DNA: TGTGCCAGCAGTTTTAGCGGGAGGGGCCAAGAGACCCAGTACTTC.

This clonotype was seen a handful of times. CDR3 bases: TGCGCCAGCAGCCAAGATCGCTATTTTAATGAAAAACTGTTTTTT. This sequence encodes CASSQDRYFNEKLFF. The V and J genes are TRBV4-3 and TRBJ1-4; no clear D gene. Germline loops: CDR1 LGHNA, CDR2 YSLEER. Trimming took off 0 bases at V and 4 bases at J, with 9 bases between the two ends. The CDR3 sequence is 15 residues long.

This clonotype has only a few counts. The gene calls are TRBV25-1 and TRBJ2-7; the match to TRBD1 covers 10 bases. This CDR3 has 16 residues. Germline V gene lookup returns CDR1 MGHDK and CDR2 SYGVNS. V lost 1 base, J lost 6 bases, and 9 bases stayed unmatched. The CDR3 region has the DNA TGTGCCAGCAGTGAATGGGGGACCGACAGGGGGCGCGAGCAGTACTTC. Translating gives CASSEWGTDRGREQYF.

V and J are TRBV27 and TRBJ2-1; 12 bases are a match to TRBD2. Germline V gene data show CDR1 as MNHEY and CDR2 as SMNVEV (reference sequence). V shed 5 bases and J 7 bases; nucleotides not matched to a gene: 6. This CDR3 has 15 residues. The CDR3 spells CASSPTSGGINEQFF. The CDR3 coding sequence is TGTGCCAGCAGTCCTACTAGCGGGGGGATTAATGAGCAGTTCTTC.

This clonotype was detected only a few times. The CDR3 coding sequence is TGTGCCAGCAGTTCAACTATAGCGGGAGTAATCGATGAGCAGTTCTTC. This translates into CASSSTIAGVIDEQFF. The chain links TRBV12-3 or TRBV12-4 to TRBJ2-1, with 9 bases that match TRBD2. This CDR3 spans 16 amino acids. V lost 4 bases and J lost 8; bases outside the gene matches: 12.

The DNA of the CDR3 is TGTGCCAGCAGTTTAGGGACCAGGTCAACCTATGGCTACACCTTC. This translates into CASSLGTRSTYGYTF. The rearrangement links TRBV12-3 or TRBV12-4 to TRBJ1-2, with D uncertain. The V end lost 1 base, the J end lost 4 bases, and 13 bases lay between the germline ends. This CDR3 has 15 amino acids.

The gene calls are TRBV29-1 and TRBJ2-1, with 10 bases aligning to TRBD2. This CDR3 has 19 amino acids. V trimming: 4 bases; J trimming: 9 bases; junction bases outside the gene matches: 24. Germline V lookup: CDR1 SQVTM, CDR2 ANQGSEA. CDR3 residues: CSVVPLLGDKAGGRSEQFF. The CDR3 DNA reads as TGCAGCGTTGTACCCCTTTTAGGTGATAAAGCGGGAGGGAGAAGTGAGCAGTTCTTC.

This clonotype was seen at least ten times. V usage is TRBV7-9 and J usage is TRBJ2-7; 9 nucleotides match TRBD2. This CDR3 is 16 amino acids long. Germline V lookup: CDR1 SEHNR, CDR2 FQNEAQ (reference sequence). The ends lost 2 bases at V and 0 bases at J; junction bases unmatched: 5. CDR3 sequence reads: CASSLRNSGSSYEQYF. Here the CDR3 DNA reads TGTGCCAGCAGCTTAAGAAATAGCGGGAGCTCCTACGAGCAGTACTTC.

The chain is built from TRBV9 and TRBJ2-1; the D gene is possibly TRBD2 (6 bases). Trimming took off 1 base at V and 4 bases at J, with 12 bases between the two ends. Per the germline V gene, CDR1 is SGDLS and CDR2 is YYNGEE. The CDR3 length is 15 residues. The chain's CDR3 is CASSVQVGGYNEQFF. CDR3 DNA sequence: TGTGCCAGCAGCGTACAGGTCGGGGGTTACAATGAGCAGTTCTTC.

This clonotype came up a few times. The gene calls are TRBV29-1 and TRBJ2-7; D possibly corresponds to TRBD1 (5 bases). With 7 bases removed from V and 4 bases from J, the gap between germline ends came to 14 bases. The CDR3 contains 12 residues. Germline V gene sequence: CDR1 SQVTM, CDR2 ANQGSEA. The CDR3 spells CSAEAGPYEQYF. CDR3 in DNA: TGCAGCGCCGAAGCAGGGCCATACGAGCAGTACTTC.

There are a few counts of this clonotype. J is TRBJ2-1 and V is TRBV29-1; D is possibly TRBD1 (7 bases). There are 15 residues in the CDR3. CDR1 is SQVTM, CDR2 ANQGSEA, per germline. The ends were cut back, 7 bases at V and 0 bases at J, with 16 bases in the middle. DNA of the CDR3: TGCAGCGCTACAGGGGACTTTGACTCCTACAATGAGCAGTTCTTC. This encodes CSATGDFDSYNEQFF.

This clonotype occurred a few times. The CDR3 nucleotides are TGTGCCTGGACTCCCGGCTATGAGCAGTTCTTC. This translates into CAWTPGYEQFF. This chain connects TRBV30 to TRBJ2-1; unclear D gene. The V gene's germline CDR1 is GTSNPN and CDR2 SVGIG (reference sequence). The ends were cut back, 4 bases at V and 8 bases at J, with 9 bases in the middle. The CDR3 loop spans 11 amino acids.

The CDR3 is CSVGISYNEQFF. The CDR3 nucleotides are TGCAGCGTTGGTATATCCTACAATGAGCAGTTCTTC. The chain has TRBV29-1 and TRBJ2-1; the D is unclear. V lost 4 bases and J 1 base, leaving 5 bases between the germline ends. The CDR3 is 12 amino acids. Germline-derived CDR1 and CDR2 are SQVTM and ANQGSEA.

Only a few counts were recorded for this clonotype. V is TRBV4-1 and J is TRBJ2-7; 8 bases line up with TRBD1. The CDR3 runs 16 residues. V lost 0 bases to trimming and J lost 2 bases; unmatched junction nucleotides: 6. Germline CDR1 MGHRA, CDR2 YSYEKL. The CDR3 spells CASSQERNRGTYEQYF. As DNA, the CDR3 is TGCGCCAGCAGCCAAGAGCGGAACAGGGGGACCTACGAGCAGTACTTC.

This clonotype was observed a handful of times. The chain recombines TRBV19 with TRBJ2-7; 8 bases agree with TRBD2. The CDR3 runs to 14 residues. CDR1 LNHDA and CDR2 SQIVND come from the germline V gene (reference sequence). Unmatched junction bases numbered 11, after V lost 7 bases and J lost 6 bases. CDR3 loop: CASTPYSGSFEQYF. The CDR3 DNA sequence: TGTGCCAGTACTCCATACAGCGGGAGTTTCGAGCAGTACTTC.

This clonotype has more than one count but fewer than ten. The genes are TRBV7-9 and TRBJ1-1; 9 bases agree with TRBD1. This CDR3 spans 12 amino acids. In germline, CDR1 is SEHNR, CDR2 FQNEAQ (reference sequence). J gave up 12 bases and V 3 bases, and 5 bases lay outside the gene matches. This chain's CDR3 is CASSFGGTGSFF. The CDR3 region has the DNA TGTGCCAGCAGCTTCGGAGGGACAGGGTCTTTCTTT.

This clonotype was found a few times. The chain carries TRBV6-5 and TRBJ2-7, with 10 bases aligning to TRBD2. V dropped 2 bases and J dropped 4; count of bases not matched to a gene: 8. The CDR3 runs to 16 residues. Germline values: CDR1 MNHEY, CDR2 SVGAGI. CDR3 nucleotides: TGTGCCAGCAGTTACCGAAGGGGACTAGCGTTGTACGAGCAGTACTTC. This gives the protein CASSYRRGLALYEQYF.

The CDR3 bases are TGTGCCACCAGCAGAGAGAGTACAACTGAAGCTTTCTTT. Its protein product is CATSRESTTEAFF. The chain is built from TRBV15 and TRBJ1-1, with D unclear. The CDR3 sequence is 13 residues long. Germline V gene sequence: CDR1 LNHNV, CDR2 YYDKDF (reference sequence). Trimming left V 0 bases short and J 5 bases short, with 7 bases between.

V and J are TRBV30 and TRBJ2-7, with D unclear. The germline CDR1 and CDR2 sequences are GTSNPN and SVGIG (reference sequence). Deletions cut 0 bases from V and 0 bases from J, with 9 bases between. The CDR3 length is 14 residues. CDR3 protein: CAWSVKARSYEQYF. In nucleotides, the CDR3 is TGTGCCTGGAGTGTAAAGGCACGCTCCTACGAGCAGTACTTC.

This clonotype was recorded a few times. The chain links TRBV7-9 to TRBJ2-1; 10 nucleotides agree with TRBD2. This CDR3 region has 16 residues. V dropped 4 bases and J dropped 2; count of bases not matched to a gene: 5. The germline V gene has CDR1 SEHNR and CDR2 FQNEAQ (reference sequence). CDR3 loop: CASSSETSGPYNEQFF. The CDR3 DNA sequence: TGTGCCAGCAGCTCCGAGACTAGCGGGCCCTACAATGAGCAGTTCTTC.

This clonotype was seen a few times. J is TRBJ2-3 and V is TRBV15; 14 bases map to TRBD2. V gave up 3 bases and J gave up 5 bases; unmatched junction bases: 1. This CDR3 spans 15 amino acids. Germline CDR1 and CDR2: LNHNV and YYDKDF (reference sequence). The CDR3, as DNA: TGTGCCACCAGCAGGACTAGCGGGGGGGGAGATACGCAGTATTTT. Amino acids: CATSRTSGGGDTQYF.

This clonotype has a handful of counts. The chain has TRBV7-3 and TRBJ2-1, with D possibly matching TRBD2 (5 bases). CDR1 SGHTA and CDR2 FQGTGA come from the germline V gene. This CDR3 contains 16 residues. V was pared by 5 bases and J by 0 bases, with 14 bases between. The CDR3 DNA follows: TGTGCCAGCAGCCTCAGTATGGGGAGCTCCTACAATGAGCAGTTCTTC. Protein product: CASSLSMGSSYNEQFF.

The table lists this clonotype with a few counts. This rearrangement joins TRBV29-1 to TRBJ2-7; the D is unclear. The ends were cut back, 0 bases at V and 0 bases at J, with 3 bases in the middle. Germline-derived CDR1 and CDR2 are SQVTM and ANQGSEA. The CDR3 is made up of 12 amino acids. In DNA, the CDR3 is TGCAGCGTTGAAGAAGACTCCTACGAGCAGTACTTC. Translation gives CSVEEDSYEQYF.

CDR3 in DNA: TGCGCCAGCAGCTCCGGGACAGGGGAAGAGACCCAGTACTTC. This sequence encodes CASSSGTGEETQYF. V is TRBV5-1 and J is TRBJ2-5; 10 bases map to TRBD1. The CDR3 has 14 residues. Unmatched junction bases numbered 2, after V lost 3 bases and J lost 3 bases. The germline V gene has CDR1 SGHRS and CDR2 YFSETQ.

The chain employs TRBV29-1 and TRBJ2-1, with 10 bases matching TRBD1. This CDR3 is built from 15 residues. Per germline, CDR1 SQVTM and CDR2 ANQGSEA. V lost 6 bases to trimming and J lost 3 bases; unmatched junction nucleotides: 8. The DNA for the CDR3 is TGCAGCGTGGGGGACAGGGGAGAATTCTACAATGAGCAGTTCTTC. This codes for CSVGDRGEFYNEQFF.